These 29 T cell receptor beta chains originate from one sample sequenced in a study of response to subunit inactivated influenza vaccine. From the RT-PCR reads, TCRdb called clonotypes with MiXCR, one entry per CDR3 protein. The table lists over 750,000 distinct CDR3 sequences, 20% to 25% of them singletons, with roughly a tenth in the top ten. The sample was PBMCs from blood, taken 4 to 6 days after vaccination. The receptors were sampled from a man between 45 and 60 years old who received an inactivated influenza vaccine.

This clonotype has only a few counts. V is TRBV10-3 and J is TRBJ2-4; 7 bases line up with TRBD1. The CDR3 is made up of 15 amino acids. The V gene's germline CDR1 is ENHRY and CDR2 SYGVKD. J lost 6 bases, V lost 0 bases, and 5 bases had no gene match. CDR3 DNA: TGTGCCATCAGTGAGTCAGGGGGCGCGAGAAACATTCAGTACTTC. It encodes CAISESGGARNIQYF.

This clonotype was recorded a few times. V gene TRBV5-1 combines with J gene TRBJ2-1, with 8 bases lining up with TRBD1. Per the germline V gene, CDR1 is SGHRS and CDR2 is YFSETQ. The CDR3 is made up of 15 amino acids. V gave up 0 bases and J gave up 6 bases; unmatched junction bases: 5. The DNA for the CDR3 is TGCGCCAGCAGCTTGGAAGACAGGGGTGGCAATGAGCAGTTCTTC. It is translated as CASSLEDRGGNEQFF.

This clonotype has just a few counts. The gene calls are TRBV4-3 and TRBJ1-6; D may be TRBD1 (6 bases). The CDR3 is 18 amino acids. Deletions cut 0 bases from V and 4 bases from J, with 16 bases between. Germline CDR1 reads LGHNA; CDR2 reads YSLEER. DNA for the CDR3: TGCGCCAGCAGCCAAGATCCAGGGCAGGGGATATATAATTCACCCCTCCACTTT. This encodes CASSQDPGQGIYNSPLHF.

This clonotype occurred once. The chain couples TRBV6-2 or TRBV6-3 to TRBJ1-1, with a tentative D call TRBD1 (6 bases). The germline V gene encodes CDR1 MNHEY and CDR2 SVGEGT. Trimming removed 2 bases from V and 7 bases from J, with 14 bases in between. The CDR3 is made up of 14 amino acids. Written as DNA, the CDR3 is TGTGCCAGCAGTTACGGGGGGGGCGCGAGTGAAGCTTTCTTT. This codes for CASSYGGGASEAFF.

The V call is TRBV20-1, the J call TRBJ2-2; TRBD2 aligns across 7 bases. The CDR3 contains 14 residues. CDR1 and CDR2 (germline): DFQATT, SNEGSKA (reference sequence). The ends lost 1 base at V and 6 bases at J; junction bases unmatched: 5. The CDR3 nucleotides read TGCAGTGCTAGAGTGCCTAGCGGACCCGGGGAGCTGTTTTTT. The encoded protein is CSARVPSGPGELFF.

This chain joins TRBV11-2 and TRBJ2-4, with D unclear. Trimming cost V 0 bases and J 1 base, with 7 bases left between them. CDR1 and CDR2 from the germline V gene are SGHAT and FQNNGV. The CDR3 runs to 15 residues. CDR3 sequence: CASSLELGAKNIQYF. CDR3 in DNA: TGTGCCAGCAGCTTAGAGTTGGGGGCCAAAAACATTCAGTACTTC.

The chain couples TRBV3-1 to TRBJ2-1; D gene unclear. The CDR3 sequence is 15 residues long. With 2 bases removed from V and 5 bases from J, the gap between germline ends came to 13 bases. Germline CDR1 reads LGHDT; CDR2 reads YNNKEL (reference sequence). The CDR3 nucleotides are TGTGCCAGCAGCCAACGTCCCGAAGGCCACAATGAGCAGTTCTTC. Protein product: CASSQRPEGHNEQFF.

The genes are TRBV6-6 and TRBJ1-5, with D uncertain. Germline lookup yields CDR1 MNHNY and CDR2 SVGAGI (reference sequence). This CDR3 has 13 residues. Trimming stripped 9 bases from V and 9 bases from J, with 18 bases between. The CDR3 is CASGQGSQRPQHF. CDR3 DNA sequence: TGTGCCAGTGGTCAAGGGTCCCAACGGCCCCAGCATTTT.

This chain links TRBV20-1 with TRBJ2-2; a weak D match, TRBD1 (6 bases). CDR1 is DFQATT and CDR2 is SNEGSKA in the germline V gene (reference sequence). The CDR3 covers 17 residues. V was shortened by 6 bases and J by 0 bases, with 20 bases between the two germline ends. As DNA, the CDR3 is TGCAGTGCCCGCCCTTCGACAGGCCGATCGAACACCGGGGAGCTGTTTTTT. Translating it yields CSARPSTGRSNTGELFF.

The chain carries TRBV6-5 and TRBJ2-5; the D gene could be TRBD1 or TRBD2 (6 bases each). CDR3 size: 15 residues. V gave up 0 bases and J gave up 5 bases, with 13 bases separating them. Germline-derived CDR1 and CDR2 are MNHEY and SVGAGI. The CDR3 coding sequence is TGTGCCAGCAGTTACTCTGGGGGGCCCAGGGAGACCCAGTACTTC. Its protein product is CASSYSGGPRETQYF.

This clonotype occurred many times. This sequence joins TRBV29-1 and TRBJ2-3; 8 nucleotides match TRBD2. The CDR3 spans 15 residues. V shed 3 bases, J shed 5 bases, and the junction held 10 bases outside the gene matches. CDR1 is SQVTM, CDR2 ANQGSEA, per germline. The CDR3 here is CSVEGLVGIRDTQYF. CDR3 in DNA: TGCAGCGTTGAGGGACTAGTAGGGATCCGAGATACGCAGTATTTT.

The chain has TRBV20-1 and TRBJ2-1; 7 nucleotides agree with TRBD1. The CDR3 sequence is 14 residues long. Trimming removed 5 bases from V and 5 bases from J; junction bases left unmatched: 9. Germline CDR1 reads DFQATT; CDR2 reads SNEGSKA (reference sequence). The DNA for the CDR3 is TGCAGTGCTGCCGGGACAGACAATAACAATGAGCAGTTCTTC. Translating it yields CSAAGTDNNNEQFF.

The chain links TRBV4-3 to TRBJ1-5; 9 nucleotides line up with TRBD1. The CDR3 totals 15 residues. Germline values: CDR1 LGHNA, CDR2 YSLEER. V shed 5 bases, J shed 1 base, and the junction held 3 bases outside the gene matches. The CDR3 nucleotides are TGCGCCAGCAGCAAAGGGACAGGGAGCAATCAGCCCCAGCATTTT. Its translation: CASSKGTGSNQPQHF.

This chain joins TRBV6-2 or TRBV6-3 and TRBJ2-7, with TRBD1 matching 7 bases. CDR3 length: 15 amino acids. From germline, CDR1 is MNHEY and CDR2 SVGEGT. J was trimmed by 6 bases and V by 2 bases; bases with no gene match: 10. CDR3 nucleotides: TGTGCCAGCAGTTACGGGACAGCCATCCTTGGCGAGCAGTACTTC. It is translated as CASSYGTAILGEQYF.

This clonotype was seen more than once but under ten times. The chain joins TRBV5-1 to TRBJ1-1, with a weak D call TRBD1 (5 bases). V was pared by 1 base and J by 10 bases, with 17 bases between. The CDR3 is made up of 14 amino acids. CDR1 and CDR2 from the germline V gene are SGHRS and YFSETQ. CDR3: CASSLNGQRDVAFF. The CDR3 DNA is TGCGCCAGCAGCTTGAACGGCCAACGGGACGTAGCTTTCTTT.

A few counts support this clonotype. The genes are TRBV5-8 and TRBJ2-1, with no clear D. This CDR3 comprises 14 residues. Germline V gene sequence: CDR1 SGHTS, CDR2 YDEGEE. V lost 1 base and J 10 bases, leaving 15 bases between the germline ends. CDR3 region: CASSLYQLMTEQFF. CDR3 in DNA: TGTGCCAGCAGCTTGTATCAGCTAATGACGGAGCAGTTCTTC.

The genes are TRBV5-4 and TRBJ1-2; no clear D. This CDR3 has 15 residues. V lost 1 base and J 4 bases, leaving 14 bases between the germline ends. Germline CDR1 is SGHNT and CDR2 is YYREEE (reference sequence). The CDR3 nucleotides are TGTGCCAGCAGCTTGCGCGGGGAGATTAGCTATGGCTACACCTTC. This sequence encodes CASSLRGEISYGYTF.

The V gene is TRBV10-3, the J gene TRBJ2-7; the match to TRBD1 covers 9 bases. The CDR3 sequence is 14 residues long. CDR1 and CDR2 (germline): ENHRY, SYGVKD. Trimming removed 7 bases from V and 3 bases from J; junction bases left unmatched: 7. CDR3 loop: CAINKQGANYEQYF. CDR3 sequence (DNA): TGTGCCATCAACAAACAGGGGGCCAACTACGAGCAGTACTTC.

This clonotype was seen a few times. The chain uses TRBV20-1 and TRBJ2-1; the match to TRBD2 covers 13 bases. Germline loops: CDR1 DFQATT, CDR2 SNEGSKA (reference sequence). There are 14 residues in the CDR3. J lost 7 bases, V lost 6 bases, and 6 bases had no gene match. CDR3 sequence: CSARTSGSRNEQFF. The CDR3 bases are TGCAGTGCCCGGACTAGCGGGAGTAGAAATGAGCAGTTCTTC.

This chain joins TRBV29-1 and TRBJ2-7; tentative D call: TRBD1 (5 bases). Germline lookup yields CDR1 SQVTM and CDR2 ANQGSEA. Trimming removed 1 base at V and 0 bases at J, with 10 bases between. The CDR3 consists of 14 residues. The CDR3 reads CSVEGGTSSYEQYF. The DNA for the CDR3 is TGCAGCGTTGAAGGGGGCACGTCCTCCTACGAGCAGTACTTC.

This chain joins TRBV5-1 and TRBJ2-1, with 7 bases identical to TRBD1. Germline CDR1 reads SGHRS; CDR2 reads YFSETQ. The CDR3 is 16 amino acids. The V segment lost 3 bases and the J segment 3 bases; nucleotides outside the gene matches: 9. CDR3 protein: CASSYRTGSIYNEQFF. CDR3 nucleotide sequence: TGCGCCAGCAGCTACCGGACAGGCTCCATCTACAATGAGCAGTTCTTC.

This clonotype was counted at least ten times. The CDR3 region is CASSPYRGRSTDTQYF. The DNA for the CDR3 is TGTGCCAGCAGTCCCTACAGGGGCCGGAGCACAGATACGCAGTATTTT. V is TRBV12-3 or TRBV12-4 and J is TRBJ2-3; TRBD1 aligns across 7 bases. V was clipped by 5 bases and J by 0 bases; unmatched bases: 8. This CDR3 region has 16 residues.

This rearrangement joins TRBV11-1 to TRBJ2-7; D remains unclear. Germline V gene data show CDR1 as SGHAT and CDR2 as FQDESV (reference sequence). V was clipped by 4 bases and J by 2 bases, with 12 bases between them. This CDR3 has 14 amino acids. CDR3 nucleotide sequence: TGTGCCAGCAGCTCGACCGACGGACCCTACGAGCAGTACTTC. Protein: CASSSTDGPYEQYF.

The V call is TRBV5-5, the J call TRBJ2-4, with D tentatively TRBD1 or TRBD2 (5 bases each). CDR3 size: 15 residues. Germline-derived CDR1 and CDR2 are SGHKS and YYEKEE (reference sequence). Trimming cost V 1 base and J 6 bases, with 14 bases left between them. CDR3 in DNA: TGTGCCAGCAGCTTGCTTGTGGGGGAGTTAAACATTCAGTACTTC. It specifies CASSLLVGELNIQYF.

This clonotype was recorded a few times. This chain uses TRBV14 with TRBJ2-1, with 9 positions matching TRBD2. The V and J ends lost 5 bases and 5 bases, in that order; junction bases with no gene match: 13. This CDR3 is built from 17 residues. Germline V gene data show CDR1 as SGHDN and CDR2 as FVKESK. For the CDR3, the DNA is TGTGCCAGCAGCATTCGGGTAGCGGGAGTGTTACACAATGAGCAGTTCTTC. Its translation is CASSIRVAGVLHNEQFF.

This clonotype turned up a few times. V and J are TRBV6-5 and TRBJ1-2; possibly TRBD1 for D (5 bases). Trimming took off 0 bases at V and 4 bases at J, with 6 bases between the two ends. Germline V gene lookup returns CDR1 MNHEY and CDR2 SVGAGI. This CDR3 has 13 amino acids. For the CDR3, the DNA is TGTGCCAGCAGTTACTCGACAGCCTATGGCTACACCTTC. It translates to CASSYSTAYGYTF.

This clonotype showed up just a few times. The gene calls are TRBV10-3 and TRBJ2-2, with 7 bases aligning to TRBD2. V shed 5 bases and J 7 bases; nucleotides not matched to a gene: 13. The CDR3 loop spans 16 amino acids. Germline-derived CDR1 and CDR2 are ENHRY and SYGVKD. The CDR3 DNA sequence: TGTGCCATCAGTAGACGGGAGGCGAAGCGGGACGGGGAGCTGTTTTTT. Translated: CAISRREAKRDGELFF.

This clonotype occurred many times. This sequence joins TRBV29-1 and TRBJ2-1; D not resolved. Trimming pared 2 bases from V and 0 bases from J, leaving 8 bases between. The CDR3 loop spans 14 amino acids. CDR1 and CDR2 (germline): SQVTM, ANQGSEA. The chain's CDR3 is CSVETGSSYNEQFF. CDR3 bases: TGCAGCGTTGAAACCGGTAGCTCCTACAATGAGCAGTTCTTC.

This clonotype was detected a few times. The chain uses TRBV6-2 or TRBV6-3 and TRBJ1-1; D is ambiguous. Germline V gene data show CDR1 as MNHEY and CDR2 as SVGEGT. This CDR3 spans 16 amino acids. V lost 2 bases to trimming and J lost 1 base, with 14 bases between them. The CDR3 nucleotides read TGTGCCAGCAGTTACAGGATCCAGGCCCCGAACACTGAAGCTTTCTTT. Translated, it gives CASSYRIQAPNTEAFF.